This T cell receptor beta chain is drawn from a study of cytomegalovirus exposure and HLA in healthy donors. Overall study results and limits: Cytomegalovirus association was listed for 170 or so TCR beta chains.

It was with 60 Vbeta and 13 Jbeta primers that the PCR ran. Here immunoSEQ multiplex PCR was the method, and the copy in TCRdb shows in-frame clones only, minus some. The sample lists about 140,000 clones, roughly 66% occurring once. Of note for this clone: Its antigen is still unknown.

Trimming removed 2 bases at V and 2 bases at J, with 11 bases between. This CDR3 has 15 amino acids. Germline loops: CDR1 SGHTA, CDR2 FQGNSA. The chain recombines TRBV7-2 with TRBJ2-3, with a tentative D call TRBD1 (6 bases). The sequence came from a woman aged 55-75 years in good health and CMV-seronegative. Sequencing input: PBMCs. Here the CDR3 DNA reads TGTGCCAGCAGCTTAAACAGGGCCCCCACAGATACGCAGTATTTT. Translated, it gives CASSLNRAPTDTQYF.